This T cell receptor (beta chain) was retrieved from a study of T-cell memory formation after mild COVID-19. As regards this clonotype: The target antigen is unknown.

Study observations and caveats: Among contracting clones, CD4+ were mainly CM/EM and CD8+ enriched in EMRA. Within pre-infection memory, some responding clones were found, suggesting cross-reactive memory joined. Day 15 to 85 contracting clones showed balanced CD4/CD8; later expanders leaned CD4+.

This CDR3 is built from 13 residues. The trim removed 5 bases at V and 8 bases at J, leaving 6 bases unmatched. Per the germline V gene, CDR1 is MNHEY and CDR2 is SMNVEV (reference sequence). 5'RACE primed at constant segments yielded TCR alpha and TCR beta cDNA libraries bearing sample barcodes and UMIs. TCRdb passed the 5' RACE reads through MiXCR, listing each CDR3 protein once. In the table there are roughly 51,000 distinct CDR3 sequences, 5.5% to 7.5% of which are singletons. The rearrangement joins TRBV27 to TRBJ1-2, with 9 bases lining up with TRBD1. Source material: PBMCs or a T cell subset sorted from them (not recorded which). The receptor was isolated from a man between 18 and 35 years old who had mild COVID-19 (a few samples of this study predate the infection). Cell type and time point are not known. CDR3 loop: CASSPGTGNGYTF. CDR3 nucleotide sequence: TGTGCCAGCAGTCCGGGGACAGGGAACGGCTACACCTTC.